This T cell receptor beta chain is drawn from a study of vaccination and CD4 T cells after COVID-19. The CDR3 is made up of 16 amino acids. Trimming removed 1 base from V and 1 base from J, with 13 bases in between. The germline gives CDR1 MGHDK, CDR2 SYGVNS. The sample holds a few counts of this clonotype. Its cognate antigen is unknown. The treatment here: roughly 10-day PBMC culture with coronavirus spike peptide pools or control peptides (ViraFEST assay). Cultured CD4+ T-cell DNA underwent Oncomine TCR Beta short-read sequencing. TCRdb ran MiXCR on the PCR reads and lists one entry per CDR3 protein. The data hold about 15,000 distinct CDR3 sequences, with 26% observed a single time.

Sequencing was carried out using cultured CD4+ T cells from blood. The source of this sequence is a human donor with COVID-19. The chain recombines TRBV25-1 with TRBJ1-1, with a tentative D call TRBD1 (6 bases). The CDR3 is CASSESGKTGNTEAFF. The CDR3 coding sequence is TGTGCCAGCAGTGAATCCGGGAAGACAGGGAACACTGAAGCTTTCTTT.